The 16 T cell receptor beta chains below come from one sample, sequenced in a study of glioma-infiltrating T cells after dendritic cell vaccination. Here immunoSEQ multiplex PCR was the method, and the copy in TCRdb shows in-frame clones only, minus some. This table has roughly 100,000 clones, 80% to 90% appearing once. Sequences were derived from blood, sampled before dendritic cell vaccination. The receptor source for this set is a human donor with glioblastoma.

At least ten counts were recorded for this clone. The rearrangement joins TRBV6-5 to TRBJ2-1; weak D call: TRBD1 (5 bases). Trimming stripped 6 bases from V and 0 bases from J, with 12 bases between. The CDR3 totals 15 residues. Germline V gene sequence: CDR1 MNHEY, CDR2 SVGAGI. The CDR3 DNA is TGTGCCAGCAGGCCAGGGATGAGCTCCTACAATGAGCAGTTCTTC. It yields the protein CASRPGMSSYNEQFF.

This clone was detected a few times. The V call is TRBV9, the J call TRBJ1-1; no clear D gene. Trimming pared 0 bases from V and 5 bases from J, leaving 20 bases between. Germline V gives CDR1 SGDLS, CDR2 YYNGEE. The CDR3 is 17 residues long. CDR3: CASSVDPLGARVTEAFF. The DNA for the CDR3 is TGTGCCAGCAGCGTAGACCCGCTGGGCGCCCGAGTTACTGAAGCTTTCTTT.

This chain uses TRBV6-1 with TRBJ1-2; 7 bases match TRBD1. V lost 2 bases, J lost 7 bases, and 10 bases stayed unmatched. The CDR3 runs 15 residues. CDR1 and CDR2 (germline): MNHNS, SASEGT. The CDR3 bases are TGTGCCAGCAGTGAAAACCGGCAGGGGGGTGGTGGCTACACCTTC. It codes for CASSENRQGGGGYTF.

V and J are TRBV5-6 and TRBJ2-2, with 8 nucleotides matching TRBD1. V was pared by 1 base and J by 0 bases, with 8 bases of the junction left unmatched. The CDR3 has 18 residues. CDR1 SGHDT and CDR2 YYEEEE come from the germline V gene. The CDR3: CASSLWWQGASNTGELFF. CDR3 sequence (DNA): TGTGCCAGCAGCTTGTGGTGGCAGGGGGCTTCGAACACCGGGGAGCTGTTTTTT.

This clone was detected once. The chain recombines TRBV7-3 with TRBJ2-2, with D uncertain. CDR3 length equals 13 residues. The V end was cut by 2 bases, the J end by 4 bases, with 5 bases between. CDR1 and CDR2 (germline): SGHTA, FQGTGA. CDR3 sequence reads: CASSLAGTGELFF. CDR3 DNA: TGTGCCAGCAGCTTAGCCGGCACCGGGGAGCTGTTTTTT.

The chain joins TRBV29-1 to TRBJ1-2; TRBD1 is a possible D gene (5 bases). Germline-derived CDR1 and CDR2 are SQVTM and ANQGSEA. V was shortened by 3 bases and J by 6 bases, with 8 bases between the two germline ends. The CDR3 extends over 11 amino acids. The CDR3 sequence is CSVEGGDGYTF. DNA for the CDR3: TGCAGCGTTGAGGGGGGTGATGGCTACACCTTC.

This chain joins TRBV18 and TRBJ1-6; D is unresolved. The CDR3 length is 16 residues. V was pared by 2 bases and J by 3 bases, with 11 bases between. In germline, CDR1 is KGHSH, CDR2 LQKENI. CDR3 amino acids: CASSPEGGLYNSPLHF. In nucleotides, the CDR3 is TGTGCCAGCTCACCAGAGGGAGGGCTCTATAATTCACCCCTCCACTTT.

This rearrangement joins TRBV14 to TRBJ1-4; the D gene is possibly TRBD1 (6 bases). The CDR3 runs to 14 residues. Germline V CDR1 and CDR2: SGHDN, FVKESK. Trimming left V 4 bases short and J 5 bases short, with 11 bases between. The CDR3 here is CASSPGQYNEKLFF. The CDR3 DNA reads TGTGCCAGCAGCCCAGGACAGTACAATGAAAAACTGTTTTTT.

The chain uses TRBV5-1 and TRBJ2-3, with TRBD2 identical over 12 bases. Germline values: CDR1 SGHRS, CDR2 YFSETQ. This CDR3 is built from 14 residues. The V segment lost 8 bases and the J segment 7 bases; nucleotides outside the gene matches: 8. The CDR3 DNA reads TGCGCCAGTTACTCTAGCGGGGGGGCCAATACGCAGTATTTT. Translated, it gives CASYSSGGANTQYF.

The chain joins TRBV19 to TRBJ1-4, with 9 bases lining up with TRBD1. V lost 7 bases to trimming and J lost 8 bases; unmatched junction nucleotides: 8. The CDR3 has 14 residues. From germline, CDR1 is LNHDA and CDR2 SQIVND (reference sequence). The CDR3 coding sequence is TGTGCCAGTAAGCCGACAGGGGGTAAAGAAAAACTGTTTTTT. Protein: CASKPTGGKEKLFF.

The rearrangement links TRBV5-1 to TRBJ2-2, with D unresolved. This CDR3 is 16 amino acids long. The germline CDR1 and CDR2 sequences are SGHRS and YFSETQ. Trimming stripped 4 bases from V and 1 base from J, with 14 bases between. The CDR3 DNA follows: TGCGCCAGCAGCAGCTACCCCGAAGAGAACACCGGGGAGCTGTTTTTT. Encoded protein: CASSSYPEENTGELFF. Full variable domain (rest looked up from reference TRBV5-1 and TRBJ2-2): KAGVTQTPRYLIKTRGQQVTLSCSPISGHRSVSWYQQTPGQGLQFLFEYFSETQRNKGNFPGRFSGRQFSNSRSEMNVSTLELGDSALYLCASSSYPEENTGELFFGEGSRLTVL.

This clone was seen only a few times. The chain recombines TRBV5-6 with TRBJ1-2; D gene unclear. V was clipped by 0 bases and J by 7 bases, with 10 bases between them. CDR3 size: 13 residues. Germline-derived CDR1 and CDR2 are SGHDT and YYEEEE. The CDR3 DNA follows: TGTGCCAGCAGCTTGGAATTGGCTCGTGGCTACACCTTC. Its protein is CASSLELARGYTF.

This clone was picked up one time. This rearrangement joins TRBV5-4 to TRBJ2-3; 9 bases are a match to TRBD1. This CDR3 is 16 amino acids long. The germline V gene has CDR1 SGHNT and CDR2 YYREEE (reference sequence). After removal of 5 bases from V and 0 bases from J, the junction contained 7 bases not matched to a gene. The CDR3 protein is CASSYTGGSSTDTQYF. The CDR3 nucleotides read TGTGCCAGCAGTTATACAGGGGGCTCTAGCACAGATACGCAGTATTTT. Full variable domain (outside the CDR3, taken from reference TRBV5-4 and TRBJ2-3): ETGVTQSPTHLIKTRGQQVTLRCSSQSGHNTVSWYQQALGQGPQFIFQYYREEENGRGNFPPRFSGLQFPNYSSELNVNALELDDSALYLCASSYTGGSSTDTQYFGPGTRLTVL.

The rearrangement links TRBV5-1 to TRBJ2-1; 13 positions agree with TRBD2. Germline loops: CDR1 SGHRS, CDR2 YFSETQ. J gave up 8 bases and V 2 bases, and 1 base lay outside the gene matches. CDR3 length: 14 residues. CDR3 sequence reads: CASSLTSGGDEQFF. The CDR3 DNA reads TGCGCCAGCAGCTTAACTAGCGGGGGGGATGAGCAGTTCTTC.

V gene TRBV6-5 combines with J gene TRBJ2-1; 10 positions agree with TRBD2. V lost 2 bases to trimming and J lost 9 bases; unmatched junction nucleotides: 10. Germline CDR1 reads MNHEY; CDR2 reads SVGAGI. This CDR3 has 16 amino acids. This CDR3 is CASSYKAGGQFSEQFF. The CDR3 DNA is TGTGCCAGCAGTTACAAAGCGGGGGGGCAATTCAGTGAGCAGTTCTTC.

In its sample, this clone was seen a few times. The chain uses TRBV7-9 and TRBJ1-4; D unresolved. The CDR3 extends over 15 amino acids. Germline V CDR1 and CDR2: SEHNR, FQNEAQ (reference sequence). V dropped 0 bases and J dropped 11 bases, with 16 bases sitting between them. The CDR3 spells CASSLATGRRVKLFF. Here the CDR3 DNA reads TGTGCCAGCAGCTTAGCCACGGGGAGAAGAGTGAAACTGTTTTTT.